The rows below give T cell receptor beta chains drawn from one sample of a study of blood T cell repertoires in COVID-19. Profiling relied on immunoSEQ multiplex PCR, and the TCRdb table lists in-frame clones only, not all of them. The sample lists over 150,000 clones, 80% to 85% occurring once. Sequenced input: peripheral blood. The receptors come from a woman aged 40 to 49 with COVID-19, enrolled during active disease. Both conserved end residues are part of each CDR3. The D gene is left open where the match is weak. Where a row states a size, it is once, few, many or the class of an expanded clone; other rows omit it.

v_call,d_call,j_call,clone_size,cdr3_nt,cdr3_aa
TRBV9,TRBD1,TRBJ2-7,-,TGTGCCAGCAGCGCGAGGGACAGCCCAACTTCCTACGAGCAGTACTTC,CASSARDSPTSYEQYF
TRBV28,TRBD1,TRBJ1-2,-,TGTGCCAGCAGTTCCGGGACAGCTAACTATGGCTACACCTTC,CASSSGTANYGYTF
TRBV19,-,TRBJ1-3,-,TGTGCCAGTAGTTTGAGAGCCTCTGGAAACACCATATATTTT,CASSLRASGNTIYF
TRBV2,-,TRBJ2-3,-,TGTGCCAGCAGTGCTTCAGGGGTCAACACAGATACGCAGTATTTT,CASSASGVNTDTQYF
TRBV7-2,-,TRBJ2-2,-,TGTGCCAGCAGCTTAACCGGGTCGAACACCGGGGAGCTGTTTTTT,CASSLTGSNTGELFF
TRBV2,-,TRBJ2-5,-,TGTGCCAGCAGTTATGGGGAGTCCCGGGAGACCCAGTACTTC,CASSYGESRETQYF
TRBV7-9,-,TRBJ2-7,-,TGTGCCAGCAGCTTAGACACCTCAGGCCACGAGCAGTACTTC,CASSLDTSGHEQYF
TRBV2,-,TRBJ1-4,-,TGTGCCAGCAGTACAGAACAGGGCCTCAATGAAAAACTGTTTTTT,CASSTEQGLNEKLFF
TRBV12-5,-,TRBJ2-2,-,TGTGCTAGTGGTTCGCGGGCCGGGGAGCTGTTTTTT,CASGSRAGELFF
TRBV27,-,TRBJ1-2,-,TGTGCCAGCAGTCCCCAACTCTATGGCTACACCTTC,CASSPQLYGYTF
TRBV18,-,TRBJ1-3,few,TGTGCCAGCTCACCACCCCTAAGAACCGATGGAAACACCATATATTTT,CASSPPLRTDGNTIYF
TRBV12-5,TRBD1,TRBJ1-5,few,TGTGCTAGTCGATGGGAACAGGGGAGCAATCAGCCCCAGCATTTT,CASRWEQGSNQPQHF
TRBV27,-,TRBJ1-2,-,TGTGCCAGCAGTTTTCAGGGGAACTATGGCTACACCTTC,CASSFQGNYGYTF
TRBV5-4,TRBD2,TRBJ2-7,-,TGTGCCAGCAGTCCCTCGAGCGGGAGAAGTGAGCAGTACTTC,CASSPSSGRSEQYF